These 7 T cell receptor beta chains originate from one sample sequenced in a study of cytomegalovirus exposure and HLA in healthy donors. With 60 Vbeta and 13 Jbeta primers, the PCR was carried out. Only in-frame clones appear in the TCRdb table, and some are missing; sequencing was by immunoSEQ multiplex PCR. The sample yields approximately 53,000 clones, over 60% seen once. The sequenced material came from PBMCs. These receptors were collected from a woman aged 40 to 50 in good health and CMV-seropositive.

This clone was picked up a small number of times. V gene TRBV25-1 combines with J gene TRBJ2-7, with 8 bases identical to TRBD1. The CDR3 is 15 amino acids. V trimming: 4 bases; J trimming: 2 bases; junction bases outside the gene matches: 7. CDR1 MGHDK and CDR2 SYGVNS come from the germline V gene. The CDR3 spells CASSASDRGTYEQYF. In DNA, the CDR3 is TGTGCCAGCAGTGCCTCAGACAGGGGTACCTACGAGCAGTACTTC.

This chain connects TRBV25-1 to TRBJ1-6, with TRBD1 matching over 8 bases. The CDR3 is made up of 15 amino acids. J lost 8 bases, V lost 6 bases, and 9 bases had no gene match. From germline, CDR1 is MGHDK and CDR2 SYGVNS. CDR3 DNA: TGTGCCAGCAGCGCTGTCACAGGGGGGTATTCACCCCTCCACTTT. Translated, it gives CASSAVTGGYSPLHF.

The genes are TRBV7-6 and TRBJ1-6; 7 nucleotides line up with TRBD1. CDR1 and CDR2 from the germline V gene are SGHVS and FNYEAQ. The CDR3 covers 16 residues. V was clipped by 4 bases and J by 0 bases; unmatched bases: 3. CDR3 in DNA: TGTGCCAGCAGCTCGACAGGGAGCTCCTATAATTCACCCCTCCACTTT. It yields the protein CASSSTGSSYNSPLHF.

This clone was picked up one time. The chain joins TRBV28 to TRBJ2-4, with D possibly TRBD1 on 5 matching bases. CDR1 and CDR2 (germline): MDHEN, SYDVKM. The CDR3 has 11 residues. The V end was cut by 7 bases, the J end by 9 bases, with 10 bases between. DNA of the CDR3: TGTGCCAGCACCCAAGGGGTCATTCAGTACTTC. The encoded protein is CASTQGVIQYF. The full variable domain, completed using reference TRBV28 and TRBJ2-4, is DVKVTQSSRYLVKRTGEKVFLECVQDMDHENMFWYRQDPGLGLRLIYFSYDVKMKEKGDIPEGYSVSREKKERFSLILESASTNQTSMYLCASTQGVIQYFGAGTRLSVL.

This clone was observed a single time. V usage is TRBV19 and J usage is TRBJ1-2, with D tentatively TRBD1 (5 bases). CDR1 and CDR2 (germline): LNHDA, SQIVND (reference sequence). Deletions cut 9 bases from V and 4 bases from J, with 18 bases between. The CDR3 is 14 amino acids. CDR3 protein: CASSSRGPIYGYTF. CDR3 DNA sequence: TGTGCCAGCTCATCAAGGGGCCCTATCTATGGCTACACCTTC.

This chain joins TRBV29-1 and TRBJ1-1; D unresolved. CDR3 length equals 14 residues. Germline V lookup: CDR1 SQVTM, CDR2 ANQGSEA. V dropped 3 bases and J dropped 1 base, with 12 bases sitting between them. In nucleotides, the CDR3 is TGCAGCGTTGAGAGGTCCTCTGGGAACACTGAAGCTTTCTTT. It is translated as CSVERSSGNTEAFF.

The chain has TRBV6-1 and TRBJ1-2, with 7 positions matching TRBD1. CDR1 and CDR2 from the germline V gene are MNHNS and SASEGT. V trimming: 7 bases; J trimming: 8 bases; junction bases outside the gene matches: 7. This CDR3 comprises 12 residues. The CDR3: CASIVGGEGYTF. In nucleotides, the CDR3 is TGTGCCAGCATAGTAGGGGGCGAGGGCTACACCTTC.